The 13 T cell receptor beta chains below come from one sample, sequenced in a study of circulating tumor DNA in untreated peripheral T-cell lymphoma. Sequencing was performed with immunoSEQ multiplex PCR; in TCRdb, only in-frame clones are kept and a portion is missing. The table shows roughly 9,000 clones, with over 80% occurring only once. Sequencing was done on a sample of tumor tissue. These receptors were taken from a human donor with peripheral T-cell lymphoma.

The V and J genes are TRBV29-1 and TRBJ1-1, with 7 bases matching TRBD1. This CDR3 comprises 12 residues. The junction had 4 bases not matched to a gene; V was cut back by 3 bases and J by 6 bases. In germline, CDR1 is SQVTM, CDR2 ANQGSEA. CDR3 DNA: TGCAGCGTTGACAACAGGGGCCCTGAAGCTTTCTTT. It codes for CSVDNRGPEAFF.

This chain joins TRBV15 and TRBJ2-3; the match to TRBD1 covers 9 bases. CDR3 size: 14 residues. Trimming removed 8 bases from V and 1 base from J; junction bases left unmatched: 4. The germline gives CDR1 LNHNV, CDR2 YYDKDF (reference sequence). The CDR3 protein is CATSDRGGTDTQYF. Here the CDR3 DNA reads TGTGCCACCTCTGACAGGGGGGGCACAGATACGCAGTATTTT.

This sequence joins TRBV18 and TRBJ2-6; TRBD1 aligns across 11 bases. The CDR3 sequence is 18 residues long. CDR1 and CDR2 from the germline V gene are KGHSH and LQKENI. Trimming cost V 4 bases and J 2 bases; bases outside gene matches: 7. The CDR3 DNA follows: TGTGCCAGCTCACGGCCGGGACAGGGGGTCACTGGGGCCAACGTCCTGACTTTC. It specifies CASSRPGQGVTGANVLTF.

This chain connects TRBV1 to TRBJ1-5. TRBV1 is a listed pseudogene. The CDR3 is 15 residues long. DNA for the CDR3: TGCGCCAGCAGCCAAGATCGCAGCCGTAATCAGCCCCAGCATTTT. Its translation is CASSQDRSRNQPQHF.

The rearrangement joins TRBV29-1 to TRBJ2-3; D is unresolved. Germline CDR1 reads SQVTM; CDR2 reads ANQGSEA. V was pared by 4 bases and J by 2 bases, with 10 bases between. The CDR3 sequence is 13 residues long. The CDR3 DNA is TGCAGCGTTGTCGGCGGCTTCACAGATACGCAGTATTTT. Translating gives CSVVGGFTDTQYF.

The CDR3 DNA reads as TGTGCCTGGAGGATAGGGGGCAACTATGGCTACACCTTC. This encodes CAWRIGGNYGYTF. The V gene is TRBV30, the J gene TRBJ1-2, with 7 bases fitting TRBD1. The germline CDR1 and CDR2 sequences are GTSNPN and SVGIG (reference sequence). With 3 bases clipped from V and 2 bases from J, the junction kept 3 bases outside the gene matches. The CDR3 is 13 amino acids.

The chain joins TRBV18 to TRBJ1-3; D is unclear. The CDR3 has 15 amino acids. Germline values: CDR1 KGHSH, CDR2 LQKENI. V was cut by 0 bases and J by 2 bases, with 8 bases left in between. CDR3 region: CASSPPGTAGNTIYF. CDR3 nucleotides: TGTGCCAGCTCACCACCCGGTACTGCTGGAAACACCATATATTTT. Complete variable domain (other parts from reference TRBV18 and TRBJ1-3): NAGVMQNPRHLVRRRGQEARLRCSPMKGHSHVYWYRQLPEEGLKFMVYLQKENIIDESGMPKERFSAEFPKEGPSILRIQQVVRGDSAAYFCASSPPGTAGNTIYFGEGSWLTVV.

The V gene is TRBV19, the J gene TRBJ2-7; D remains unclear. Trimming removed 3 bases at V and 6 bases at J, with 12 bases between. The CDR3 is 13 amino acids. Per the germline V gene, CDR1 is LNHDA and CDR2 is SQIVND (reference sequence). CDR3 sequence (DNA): TGTGCCAGTAGTATGTTGAGTCCCCCCGAGCAGTACTTC. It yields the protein CASSMLSPPEQYF.

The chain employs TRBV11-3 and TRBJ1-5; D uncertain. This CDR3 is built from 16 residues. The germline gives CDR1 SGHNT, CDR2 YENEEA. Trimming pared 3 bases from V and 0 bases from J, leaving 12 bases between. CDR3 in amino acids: CASSLAGRISNQPQHF. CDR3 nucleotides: TGTGCCAGCAGCTTGGCCGGACGGATTAGCAATCAGCCCCAGCATTTT.

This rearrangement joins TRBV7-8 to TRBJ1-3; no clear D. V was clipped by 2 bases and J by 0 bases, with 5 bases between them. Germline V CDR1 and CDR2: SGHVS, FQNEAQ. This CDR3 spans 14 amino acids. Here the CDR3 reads CASSLPVSGNTIYF. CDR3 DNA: TGTGCCAGCAGCTTACCAGTCTCTGGAAACACCATATATTTT.

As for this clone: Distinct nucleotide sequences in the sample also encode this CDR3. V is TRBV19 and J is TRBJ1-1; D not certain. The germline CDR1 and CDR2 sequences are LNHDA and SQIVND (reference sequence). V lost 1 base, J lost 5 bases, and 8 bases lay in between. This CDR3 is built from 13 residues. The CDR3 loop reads CASSIGTNTEAFF. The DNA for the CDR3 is TGTGCCAGTAGTATAGGGACTAATACTGAAGCTTTCTTT.

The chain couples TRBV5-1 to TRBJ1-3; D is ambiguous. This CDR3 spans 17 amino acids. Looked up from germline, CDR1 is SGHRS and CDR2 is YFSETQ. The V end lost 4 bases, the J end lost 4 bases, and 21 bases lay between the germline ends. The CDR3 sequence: CASSQVGHEVVGNTIYF. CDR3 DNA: TGCGCCAGCAGCCAAGTGGGCCATGAGGTCGTCGGAAACACCATATATTTT.

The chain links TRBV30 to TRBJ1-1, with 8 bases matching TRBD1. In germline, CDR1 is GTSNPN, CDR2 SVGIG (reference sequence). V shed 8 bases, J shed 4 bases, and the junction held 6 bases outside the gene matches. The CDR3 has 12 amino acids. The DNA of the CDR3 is TGTGCCGGTAACAGGGGGGCCACTGAAGCTTTCTTT. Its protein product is CAGNRGATEAFF.